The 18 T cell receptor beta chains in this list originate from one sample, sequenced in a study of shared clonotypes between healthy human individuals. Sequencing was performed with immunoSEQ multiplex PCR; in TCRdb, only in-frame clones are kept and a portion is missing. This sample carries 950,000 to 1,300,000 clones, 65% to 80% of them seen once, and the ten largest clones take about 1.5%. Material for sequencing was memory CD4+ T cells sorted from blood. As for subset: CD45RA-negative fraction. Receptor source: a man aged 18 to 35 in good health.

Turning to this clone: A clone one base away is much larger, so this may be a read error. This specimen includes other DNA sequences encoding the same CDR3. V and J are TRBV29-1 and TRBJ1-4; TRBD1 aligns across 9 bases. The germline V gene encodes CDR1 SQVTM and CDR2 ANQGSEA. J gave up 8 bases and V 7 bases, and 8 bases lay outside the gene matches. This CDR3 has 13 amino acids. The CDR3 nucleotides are TGCAGCGGTGTGGACAGGGGAGACGAAAAACTGTTTTTT. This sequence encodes CSGVDRGDEKLFF. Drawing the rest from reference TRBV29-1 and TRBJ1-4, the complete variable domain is SAVISQKPSRDICQRGTSLTIQCQVDSQVTMMFWYRQQPGQSLTLIATANQGSEATYESGFVIDKFPISRPNLTFSTLTVSNMSPEDSSIYLCSGVDRGDEKLFFGSGTQLSVL.

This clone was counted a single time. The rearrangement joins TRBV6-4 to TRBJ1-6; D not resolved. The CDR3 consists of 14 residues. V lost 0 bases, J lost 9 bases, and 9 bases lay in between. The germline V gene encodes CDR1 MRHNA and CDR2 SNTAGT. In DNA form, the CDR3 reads TGTGCCAGCAGTGACTCGCCTTCGGGTTCACCCCTCCACTTT. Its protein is CASSDSPSGSPLHF.

The CDR3 DNA reads TGTGCCATCAGTGAGTCGGGTGGTGGGGGGCTCGGTCAGCCCCAGCATTTT. It is translated as CAISESGGGGLGQPQHF. The rearrangement links TRBV10-3 to TRBJ1-5, with a possible D match to TRBD1 (6 bases). Germline V gene data show CDR1 as ENHRY and CDR2 as SYGVKD. The V end lost 0 bases, the J end lost 6 bases, and 18 bases lay between the germline ends. There are 17 residues in the CDR3.

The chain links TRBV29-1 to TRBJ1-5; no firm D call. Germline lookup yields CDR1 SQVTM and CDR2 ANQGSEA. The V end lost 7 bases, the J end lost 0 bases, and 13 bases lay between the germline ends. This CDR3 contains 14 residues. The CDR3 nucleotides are TGCAGCGCTGCCAAGGAGGGTAGCAATCAGCCCCAGCATTTT. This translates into CSAAKEGSNQPQHF.

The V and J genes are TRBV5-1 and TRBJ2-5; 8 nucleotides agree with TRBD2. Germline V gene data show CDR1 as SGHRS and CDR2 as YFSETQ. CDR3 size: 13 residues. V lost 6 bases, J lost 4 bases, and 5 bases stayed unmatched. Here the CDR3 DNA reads TGCGCCAGCAACATAGCGGGGATAGAGACCCAGTACTTC. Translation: CASNIAGIETQYF.

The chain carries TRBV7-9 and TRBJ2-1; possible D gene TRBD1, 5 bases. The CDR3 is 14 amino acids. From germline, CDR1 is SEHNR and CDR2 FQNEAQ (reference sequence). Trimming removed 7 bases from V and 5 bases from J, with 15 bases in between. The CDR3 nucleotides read TGTGCCAGCACCTTCTCCCCACAGGACAATGAGCAGTTCTTC. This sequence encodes CASTFSPQDNEQFF.

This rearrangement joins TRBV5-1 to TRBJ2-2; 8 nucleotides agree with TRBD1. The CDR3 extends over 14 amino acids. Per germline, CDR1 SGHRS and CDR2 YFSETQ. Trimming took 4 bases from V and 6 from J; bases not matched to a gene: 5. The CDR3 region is CASSPQGAPGELFF. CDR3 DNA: TGCGCCAGCAGCCCCCAGGGGGCGCCCGGGGAGCTGTTTTTT.

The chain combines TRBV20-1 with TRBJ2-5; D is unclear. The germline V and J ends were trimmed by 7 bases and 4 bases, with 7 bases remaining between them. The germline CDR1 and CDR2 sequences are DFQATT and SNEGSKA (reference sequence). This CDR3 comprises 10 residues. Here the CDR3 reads CSGRRETQYF. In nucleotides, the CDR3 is TGCAGTGGCCGCCGAGAGACCCAGTACTTC.

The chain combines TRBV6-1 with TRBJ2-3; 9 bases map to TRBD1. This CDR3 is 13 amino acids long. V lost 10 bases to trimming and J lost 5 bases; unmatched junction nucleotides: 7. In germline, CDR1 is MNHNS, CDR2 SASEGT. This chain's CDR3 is CATLQGAGDTQYF. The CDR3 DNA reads TGTGCCACCCTACAGGGGGCAGGAGATACGCAGTATTTT.

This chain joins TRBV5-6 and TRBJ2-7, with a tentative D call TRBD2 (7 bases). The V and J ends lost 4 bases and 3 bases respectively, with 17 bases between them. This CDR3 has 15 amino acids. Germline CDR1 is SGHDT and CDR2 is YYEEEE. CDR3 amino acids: CASSPVGGTSYEQYF. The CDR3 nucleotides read TGTGCCAGCAGCCCAGTGGGGGGGACAAGCTACGAGCAGTACTTC.

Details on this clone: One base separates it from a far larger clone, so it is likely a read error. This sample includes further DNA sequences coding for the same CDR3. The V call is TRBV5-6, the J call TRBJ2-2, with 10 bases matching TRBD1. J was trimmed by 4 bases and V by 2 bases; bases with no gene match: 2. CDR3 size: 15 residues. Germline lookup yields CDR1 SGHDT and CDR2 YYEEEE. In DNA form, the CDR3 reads TGTGCCAGCAGCTTTCGGACAGGGGGCACCGGGGAGCTGTTTTTT. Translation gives CASSFRTGGTGELFF.

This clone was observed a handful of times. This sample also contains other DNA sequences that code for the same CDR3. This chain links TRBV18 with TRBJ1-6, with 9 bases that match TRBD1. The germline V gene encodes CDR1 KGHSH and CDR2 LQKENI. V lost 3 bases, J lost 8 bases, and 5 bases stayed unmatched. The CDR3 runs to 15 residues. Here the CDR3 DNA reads TGTGCCAGCTCACCCTTGGGACAGGGAGATTCACCCCTCCACTTT. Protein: CASSPLGQGDSPLHF. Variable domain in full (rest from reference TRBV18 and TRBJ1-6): NAGVMQNPRHLVRRRGQEARLRCSPMKGHSHVYWYRQLPEEGLKFMVYLQKENIIDESGMPKERFSAEFPKEGPSILRIQQVVRGDSAAYFCASSPLGQGDSPLHFGNGTRLTVT.

In DNA form, the CDR3 reads TGTGCCAGCAGCTTGATGGGACAGAACTACGAGCAGTACTTC. Its protein product is CASSLMGQNYEQYF. The V call is TRBV5-6, the J call TRBJ2-5; TRBD1 agrees at 7 bases. The J call may be faulty, since TRBJ2-7 better matches the DNA end. Germline V CDR1 and CDR2: SGHDT, YYEEEE. This CDR3 region has 14 residues.

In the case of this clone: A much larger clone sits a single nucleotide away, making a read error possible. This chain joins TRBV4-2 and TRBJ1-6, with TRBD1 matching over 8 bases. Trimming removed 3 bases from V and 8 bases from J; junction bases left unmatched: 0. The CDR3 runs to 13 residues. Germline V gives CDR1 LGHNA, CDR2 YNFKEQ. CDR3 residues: CASSQDRDSPLHF. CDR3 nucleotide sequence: TGTGCCAGCAGCCAGGACAGGGATTCACCCCTCCACTTT.

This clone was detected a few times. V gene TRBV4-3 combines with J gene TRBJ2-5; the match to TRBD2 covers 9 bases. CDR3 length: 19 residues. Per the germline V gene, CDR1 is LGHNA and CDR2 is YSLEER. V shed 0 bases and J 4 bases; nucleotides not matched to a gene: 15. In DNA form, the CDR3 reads TGCGCCAGCAGCCAAGATCGCTCCCCAGCGGGAGGTCTGGGAGAGACCCAGTACTTC. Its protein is CASSQDRSPAGGLGETQYF.

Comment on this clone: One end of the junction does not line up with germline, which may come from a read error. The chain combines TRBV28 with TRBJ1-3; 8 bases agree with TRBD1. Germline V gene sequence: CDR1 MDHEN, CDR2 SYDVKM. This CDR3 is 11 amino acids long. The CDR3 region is CASSPDRVRHF. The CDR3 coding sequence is TGTGCCAGCAGTCCGGACAGGGTCAGACATTTT. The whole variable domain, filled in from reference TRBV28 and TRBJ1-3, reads DVKVTQSSRYLVKRTGEKVFLECVQDMDHENMFWYRQDPGLGLRLIYFSYDVKMKEKGDIPEGYSVSREKKERFSLILESASTNQTSMYLCASSPDRVRHFGEGSWLTVV.

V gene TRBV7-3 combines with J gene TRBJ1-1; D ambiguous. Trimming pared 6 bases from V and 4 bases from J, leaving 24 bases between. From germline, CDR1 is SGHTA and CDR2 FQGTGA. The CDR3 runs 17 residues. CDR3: CASRARDFLKWVTEAFF. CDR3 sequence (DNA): TGTGCCAGCAGGGCCCGGGATTTCCTCAAGTGGGTCACTGAAGCTTTCTTT.

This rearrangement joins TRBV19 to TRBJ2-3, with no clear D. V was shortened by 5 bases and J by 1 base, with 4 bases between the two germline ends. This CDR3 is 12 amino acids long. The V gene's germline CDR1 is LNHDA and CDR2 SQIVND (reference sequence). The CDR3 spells CASSGRTDTQYF. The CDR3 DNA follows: TGTGCCAGTAGTGGCCGCACAGATACGCAGTATTTT.